This passage covers 4 T cell receptor beta chains from one sample sequenced in a study of T cell changes during pregnancy in multiple sclerosis. The method was immunoSEQ multiplex PCR; TCRdb's version includes in-frame clones alone and lacks a portion of them. This table has roughly 15,000 clones, 84% appearing once. The specimen comprised CD8+ T cells from peripheral blood mononuclear cells, sampled in the second trimester of pregnancy. These receptor sequences come from a female donor in good health, enrolled as a control in a pregnancy study.

The chain carries TRBV28 and TRBJ2-1; D is possibly TRBD1 (6 bases). Germline V lookup: CDR1 MDHEN, CDR2 SYDVKM. The V gene lost 5 bases and the J gene lost 5 bases, with 19 bases spanning the gap. This CDR3 has 16 amino acids. The CDR3 DNA follows: TGTGCCAGCAGTAGCAGGACAGCCCCCATTAACAATGAGCAGTTCTTC. Translating it yields CASSSRTAPINNEQFF.

The chain employs TRBV19 and TRBJ2-5; TRBD2 aligns across 16 bases. Germline loops: CDR1 LNHDA, CDR2 SQIVND (reference sequence). The CDR3 loop spans 18 amino acids. The ends lost 5 bases at V and 1 base at J; junction bases unmatched: 7. The CDR3: CASSHGTSGGAGQETQYF. The CDR3, as DNA: TGTGCCAGTAGTCACGGGACTAGCGGGGGGGCCGGCCAAGAGACCCAGTACTTC.

V gene TRBV11-2 combines with J gene TRBJ1-1; the D gene is possibly TRBD1 (5 bases). CDR1 and CDR2 (germline): SGHAT, FQNNGV. V was pared by 6 bases and J by 7 bases, with 18 bases between. The CDR3 consists of 14 residues. The CDR3 loop reads CASSFTRSGIEAFF. The DNA of the CDR3 is TGTGCCAGCAGTTTCACTCGATCAGGGATTGAAGCTTTCTTT.

The chain links TRBV11-2 to TRBJ2-7; D is undetermined. CDR1 and CDR2 from the germline V gene are SGHAT and FQNNGV. The CDR3 consists of 12 residues. V lost 1 base and J lost 5, with 6 bases in between. The CDR3 coding sequence is TGTGCCAGCAGCTTAGTCCTCCACGAGCAGTACTTC. It translates to CASSLVLHEQYF.